The 4 T cell receptor beta chains reported below all come from one sample, sequenced in a study of T cell repertoires in cytomegalovirus infection. A single record per CDR3 protein comes from TCRdb applying MiXCR to the reads. Of about 770,000 distinct CDR3 sequences in the sample, 29% are singletons; the top ten hold about an eighth. Antigens of these TCRs are unknown. This specimen consisted of cultured CD8+ T cells from PBMCs, obtained from culture after CMV antigen stimulation. The origin of the receptors is a human donor in good health (CMV status not recorded). Some clones in this sample may be carry-over from other donors' samples.

The chain has TRBV5-5 and TRBJ2-2; D not certain. Germline loops: CDR1 SGHKS, CDR2 YYEKEE (reference sequence). This CDR3 region has 13 residues. V lost 6 bases and J 3 bases, leaving 9 bases between the germline ends. The CDR3 DNA is TGTGCCAGCACCTCCTGGGACACCGGGGAGCTGTTTTTT. Translated: CASTSWDTGELFF.

This rearrangement joins TRBV19 to TRBJ1-5; 8 bases fit TRBD1. The CDR3 is 14 residues long. V shed 8 bases, J shed 7 bases, and the junction held 10 bases outside the gene matches. Germline V gene lookup returns CDR1 LNHDA and CDR2 SQIVND (reference sequence). In DNA form, the CDR3 reads TGTGCCAGTCTGGACAGGGAAGGCGGACAGCCCCAGCATTTT. Its translation: CASLDREGGQPQHF.

V usage is TRBV15 and J usage is TRBJ1-2; weak D call: TRBD1 (5 bases). The CDR3 has 14 amino acids. The V and J ends lost 5 bases and 8 bases respectively, with 18 bases between them. Per the germline V gene, CDR1 is LNHNV and CDR2 is YYDKDF (reference sequence). The CDR3, as DNA: TGTGCCACCAGCCCCTGGGGCATTAAAGAAGGCTACACCTTC. This sequence encodes CATSPWGIKEGYTF.

This clonotype was detected a few times. This chain joins TRBV24-1 and TRBJ2-5, with D perhaps matching TRBD1 (5 bases). The germline gives CDR1 KGHDR, CDR2 SFDVKD. CDR3 length: 15 residues. V was shortened by 4 bases and J by 5 bases, with 16 bases between the two germline ends. The CDR3 region is CATSDLDRNGETQYF. The CDR3 nucleotides are TGTGCCACCAGTGACCTTGACAGAAACGGGGAGACCCAGTACTTC.